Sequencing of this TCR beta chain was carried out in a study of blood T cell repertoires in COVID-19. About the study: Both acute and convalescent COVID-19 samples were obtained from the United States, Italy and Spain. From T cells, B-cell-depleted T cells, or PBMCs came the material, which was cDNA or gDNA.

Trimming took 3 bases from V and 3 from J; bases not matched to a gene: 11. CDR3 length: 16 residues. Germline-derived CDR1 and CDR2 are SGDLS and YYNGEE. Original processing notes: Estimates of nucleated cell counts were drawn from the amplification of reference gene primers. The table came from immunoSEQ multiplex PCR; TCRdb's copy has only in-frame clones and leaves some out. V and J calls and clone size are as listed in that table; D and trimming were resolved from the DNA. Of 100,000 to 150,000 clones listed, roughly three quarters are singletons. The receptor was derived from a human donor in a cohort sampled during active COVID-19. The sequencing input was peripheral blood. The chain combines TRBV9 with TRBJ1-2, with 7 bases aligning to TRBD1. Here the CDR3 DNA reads TGTGCCAGCAGCGGCCCCCGGGCAGGGGGGTACTATGGCTACACCTTC. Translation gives CASSGPRAGGYYGYTF.